This TCR beta chain was found in a study of control samples from healthy donors and cancer patients. There are 15 residues in the CDR3. Germline V gene lookup returns CDR1 SGHVS and CDR2 FQNEAQ. TCRdb's copy holds only in-frame clones and misses some; the assay was immunoSEQ multiplex PCR. Of around 170,000 clones in the sample, 90% to 95% were seen once. With respect to this clone: An end of the junction differs from the germline gene, which may be a read error.

The source material was blood. This sequence originates from a young woman in good health. The rearrangement uses TRBV7-8 and TRBJ2-7; 10 bases are shared with TRBD2. CDR3 loop: CAGSPRTSGSYEQYF. Written as DNA, the CDR3 is TGTGCCGGCAGCCCGAGGACTAGCGGATCCTACGAGCAGTACTTC.